Shown below are 22 T cell receptor beta chains from a single sample sequenced in a study of T cell repertoires in cytomegalovirus infection. TCRdb reanalysed the reads using MiXCR and keeps one entry per CDR3 protein. Of 680,000 or so distinct CDR3 sequences detected, around 35% appear once; the ten largest clones hold roughly 20%. What these receptors recognize is not known. This material consisted of cultured PBMCs, taken from culture after CMV antigen stimulation. These receptors were obtained from a human donor in good health (CMV status not recorded). Some clones in this sample may be carry-over from other donors' samples.

The chain recombines TRBV7-4 with TRBJ2-7; D unresolved. The germline V gene encodes CDR1 SGHVT and CDR2 SQSDAQ. This CDR3 has 13 amino acids. Trimming cost V 1 base and J 6 bases, with 10 bases left between them. CDR3 amino acids: CASSLGEGREQYF. The CDR3 DNA reads as TGTGCCAGCAGCTTAGGCGAAGGGCGCGAGCAGTACTTC.

This clonotype was seen repeatedly, ten times or more. This chain links TRBV7-2 with TRBJ2-5, with D possibly being TRBD2 (5 bases). Germline CDR1 SGHTA, CDR2 FQGNSA. This CDR3 contains 13 residues. V dropped 5 bases and J dropped 5 bases, with 12 bases sitting between them. Here the CDR3 reads CASSHGPGETQYF. In DNA form, the CDR3 reads TGTGCCAGCAGCCACGGCCCGGGGGAGACCCAGTACTTC.

The V gene is TRBV6-2 or TRBV6-3, the J gene TRBJ1-5, with 9 bases aligning to TRBD1. The V gene's germline CDR1 is MNHEY and CDR2 SVGEGT. The CDR3 extends over 15 amino acids. J gave up 6 bases and V 3 bases, and 6 bases lay outside the gene matches. CDR3 amino acids: CASSYRDRVGQPQHF. The CDR3 region has the DNA TGTGCCAGCAGTTATCGGGACAGGGTCGGTCAGCCCCAGCATTTT.

The V call is TRBV14, the J call TRBJ2-2; D may be TRBD2 (6 bases). CDR3 length: 17 residues. Germline values: CDR1 SGHDN, CDR2 FVKESK. V lost 4 bases and J 3 bases, leaving 18 bases between the germline ends. The CDR3 region is CASSRDWSRVDTGELFF. The CDR3 DNA sequence: TGTGCCAGCAGCCGGGACTGGTCTAGAGTGGACACCGGGGAGCTGTTTTTT.

V and J are TRBV7-2 and TRBJ1-5; possible D gene TRBD1, 5 bases. The CDR3 runs 14 residues. Germline lookup yields CDR1 SGHTA and CDR2 FQGNSA. Trimming removed 4 bases at V and 3 bases at J, with 10 bases between. The CDR3 DNA is TGTGCCAGCAGCTCCGACAGCTTCAATCAGCCCCAGCATTTT. This gives the protein CASSSDSFNQPQHF.

This clonotype showed up many times. CDR3 DNA sequence: TGTGCCAGCAGCTTAGATCTCTTAACAGATACGCAGTATTTT. It yields the protein CASSLDLLTDTQYF. This chain joins TRBV7-8 and TRBJ2-3; D gene ambiguous. The ends were cut back, 1 base at V and 3 bases at J, with 8 bases in the middle. CDR1 is SGHVS, CDR2 FQNEAQ, per germline. The length of the CDR3 is 14 residues.

This clonotype appeared a few times. V and J are TRBV19 and TRBJ2-3; 7 positions agree with TRBD2. The germline gives CDR1 LNHDA, CDR2 SQIVND (reference sequence). J lost 2 bases, V lost 6 bases, and 5 bases had no gene match. The CDR3 contains 14 residues. The CDR3 spells CASRSAGPTDTQYF. CDR3 in DNA: TGTGCCAGTAGGTCAGCGGGACCCACAGATACGCAGTATTTT.

This clonotype was observed a handful of times. The CDR3 DNA follows: TGTGCCAGCAGCTTAGACGAGGAGTCGAGTCAAAACATTCAGTACTTC. Translated, it gives CASSLDEESSQNIQYF. V and J are TRBV7-8 and TRBJ2-4; D remains ambiguous. Trimming shortened V by 1 base and J by 5 bases, and 15 bases separated the two germline ends. The CDR3 runs to 16 residues. Germline V gene data show CDR1 as SGHVS and CDR2 as FQNEAQ.

This clonotype was recorded at least ten times. CDR3 nucleotides: TGTGCCAGCAGCTTAGCCCCGTCGGCGCTTCAGTACTTC. This encodes CASSLAPSALQYF. V usage is TRBV7-2 and J usage is TRBJ2-4, with D uncertain. V lost 0 bases, J lost 11 bases, and 11 bases lay in between. The V gene's germline CDR1 is SGHTA and CDR2 FQGNSA. CDR3 length: 13 amino acids.

This sequence joins TRBV7-9 and TRBJ2-7, with 7 nucleotides matching TRBD2. The CDR3 runs 14 residues. Germline V gene lookup returns CDR1 SEHNR and CDR2 FQNEAQ (reference sequence). V lost 5 bases to trimming and J lost 7 bases; unmatched junction nucleotides: 11. The CDR3 DNA reads as TGTGCCAGCAGCCCCCAGGCGGGAGTTGGGGAGCAGTACTTC. Encoded protein: CASSPQAGVGEQYF. The complete variable domain, with remaining parts taken from reference TRBV7-9 and TRBJ2-7, reads DTGVSQNPRHKITKRGQNVTFRCDPISEHNRLYWYRQTLGQGPEFLTYFQNEAQLEKSRLLSDRFSAERPKGSFSTLEIQRTEQGDSAMYLCASSPQAGVGEQYFGPGTRLTVT.

This clonotype was picked up one time. This chain links TRBV29-1 with TRBJ2-5; 7 bases are shared with TRBD1. CDR1 and CDR2 (germline): SQVTM, ANQGSEA. This CDR3 has 15 residues. Trimming cost V 4 bases and J 4 bases; bases outside gene matches: 12. CDR3 loop: CSVVGSADRRETQYF. In nucleotides, the CDR3 is TGCAGCGTTGTGGGTAGTGCGGACAGGCGAGAGACCCAGTACTTC.

This clonotype showed up many times. The chain employs TRBV7-6 and TRBJ1-5; TRBD1 is a possible D gene (6 bases). Deletions cut 5 bases from V and 4 bases from J, with 9 bases between. Germline V gives CDR1 SGHVS, CDR2 FNYEAQ. CDR3 length equals 13 residues. The CDR3 loop is CASSQQGNQPQHF. The CDR3 coding sequence is TGTGCCAGCAGCCAACAGGGAAATCAGCCCCAGCATTTT. The complete variable domain, with remaining parts taken from reference TRBV7-6 and TRBJ1-5, reads GAGVSQSPRYKVTKRGQDVALRCDPISGHVSLYWYRQALGQGPEFLTYFNYEAQQDKSGLPNDRFSAERPEGSISTLTIQRTEQRDSAMYRCASSQQGNQPQHFGDGTRLSIL.

CDR3 protein: CASSLTWNEQFF. The CDR3 DNA sequence: TGTGCCAGCAGTTTAACCTGGAATGAGCAGTTCTTC. The chain carries TRBV28 and TRBJ2-1; unclear D gene. Germline V gives CDR1 MDHEN, CDR2 SYDVKM. With 2 bases removed from V and 7 bases from J, the gap between germline ends came to 6 bases. This CDR3 contains 12 residues.

V and J are TRBV2 and TRBJ2-7; D may be TRBD2 (6 bases). V lost 8 bases, J lost 0 bases, and 17 bases lay in between. Germline-derived CDR1 and CDR2 are SNHLY and FYNNEI. The CDR3 is made up of 15 amino acids. CDR3 amino acids: CASFLGGTSSYEQYF. In DNA form, the CDR3 reads TGTGCCAGCTTCTTGGGCGGGACGAGCTCCTACGAGCAGTACTTC. Full variable domain (remainder filled in from reference TRBV2 and TRBJ2-7): EPEVTQTPSHQVTQMGQEVILRCVPISNHLYFYWYRQILGQKVEFLVSFYNNEISEKSEIFDDQFSVERPDGSNFTLKIRSTKLEDSAMYFCASFLGGTSSYEQYFGPGTRLTVT.

This clonotype was counted a few times. The gene calls are TRBV19 and TRBJ1-5, with 8 positions matching TRBD1. Per germline, CDR1 LNHDA and CDR2 SQIVND (reference sequence). The CDR3 is 17 amino acids. The V and J ends lost 7 bases and 5 bases, in that order; junction bases with no gene match: 16. The CDR3 region is CASTTRQGLGYYQPQHF. The CDR3, as DNA: TGTGCCAGTACCACGCGACAGGGGTTGGGATATTATCAGCCCCAGCATTTT.

The chain employs TRBV7-6 and TRBJ2-7; D is undetermined. CDR1 SGHVS and CDR2 FNYEAQ come from the germline V gene. CDR3 size: 13 residues. Trimming left V 5 bases short and J 3 bases short, with 11 bases between. CDR3 DNA: TGTGCCAGCAGCCCCGCGACTTTCTACGAGCAGTACTTC. It translates to CASSPATFYEQYF.

The chain uses TRBV6-1 and TRBJ2-7, with a tentative D call TRBD1 (6 bases). The length of the CDR3 is 14 residues. V was cut by 5 bases and J by 4 bases, with 15 bases left in between. Germline V gene sequence: CDR1 MNHNS, CDR2 SASEGT. CDR3 in DNA: TGTGCCAGCAGTAGACTTGGCAGGGGTTACGAGCAGTACTTC. Its protein product is CASSRLGRGYEQYF.

This clonotype was counted at least ten times. CDR3 protein: CASSLVASYNEQFF. In DNA, the CDR3 is TGTGCCAGCAGCTTAGTAGCCAGTTACAATGAGCAGTTCTTC. The rearrangement uses TRBV7-9 and TRBJ2-1; D unclear. The germline V gene encodes CDR1 SEHNR and CDR2 FQNEAQ (reference sequence). V was pared by 1 base and J by 4 bases, with 8 bases between. The CDR3 covers 14 residues.

This clonotype has just a few counts. This chain joins TRBV7-2 and TRBJ2-1; D uncertain. Germline V gene sequence: CDR1 SGHTA, CDR2 FQGNSA. V lost 3 bases and J lost 7, with 13 bases in between. This CDR3 region has 14 residues. This CDR3 is CASSFGGEVNEQFF. CDR3 coding DNA: TGTGCCAGCAGCTTTGGCGGAGAGGTGAATGAGCAGTTCTTC.

This clonotype was seen ten or more times. The chain carries TRBV7-2 and TRBJ2-5; 7 bases align to TRBD2. From germline, CDR1 is SGHTA and CDR2 FQGNSA. The CDR3 is 16 amino acids. V lost 3 bases to trimming and J lost 7 bases; unmatched junction nucleotides: 14. The CDR3 loop is CASSFILPSGPGTQYF. CDR3 DNA sequence: TGTGCCAGCAGCTTCATCCTGCCTAGCGGCCCGGGGACCCAGTACTTC.

The rearrangement links TRBV4-1 to TRBJ2-7; D is possibly TRBD2 (5 bases). CDR1 and CDR2 (germline): MGHRA, YSYEKL. Deletions cut 0 bases from V and 4 bases from J, with 16 bases between. The CDR3 is made up of 16 amino acids. The CDR3 coding sequence is TGCGCCAGCAGCCAAGAAGATAGCGTGAGCGGTTACGAGCAGTACTTC. The encoded protein is CASSQEDSVSGYEQYF.

The V gene is TRBV28, the J gene TRBJ1-5, with 11 bases fitting TRBD1. V lost 6 bases and J lost 8; bases outside the gene matches: 6. Per germline, CDR1 MDHEN and CDR2 SYDVKM. The CDR3 covers 14 residues. The CDR3 DNA sequence: TGTGCCAGCAGCTGGACAGGGGGCAAGAAGCCCCAGCATTTT. This encodes CASSWTGGKKPQHF.